The 32 T cell receptor beta chains given below trace back to one sample, sequenced in a study of blood T cell repertoires in COVID-19. Assay used: immunoSEQ multiplex PCR; TCRdb lists only in-frame clones, some missing. Here the sample spans roughly 200,000 clones, 80% to 90% being singletons. The sample was peripheral blood. These receptor sequences come from an elderly woman with acute or convalescent COVID-19.

J is TRBJ2-5 and V is TRBV5-1; 7 bases align to TRBD1. J was trimmed by 4 bases and V by 0 bases; bases with no gene match: 3. Germline V gives CDR1 SGHRS, CDR2 YFSETQ. This CDR3 has 14 residues. Here the CDR3 DNA reads TGCGCCAGCAGCTTGGACAGGGGCGGAGAGACCCAGTACTTC. It encodes CASSLDRGGETQYF.

This clone was found a few times. The rearrangement uses TRBV5-1 and TRBJ1-2; no firm D call. This CDR3 is 14 amino acids long. Germline V gene sequence: CDR1 SGHRS, CDR2 YFSETQ. The V and J ends lost 0 bases and 4 bases respectively, with 10 bases between them. The CDR3 here is CASSLAVVSYGYTF. For the CDR3, the DNA is TGCGCCAGCAGCTTGGCCGTCGTTTCCTATGGCTACACCTTC. Full variable domain (remainder filled in from reference TRBV5-1 and TRBJ1-2): KAGVTQTPRYLIKTRGQQVTLSCSPISGHRSVSWYQQTPGQGLQFLFEYFSETQRNKGNFPGRFSGRQFSNSRSEMNVSTLELGDSALYLCASSLAVVSYGYTFGSGTRLTVV.

This clone occurred once. V gene TRBV5-1 combines with J gene TRBJ1-1; TRBD1 matches at 7 bases. The CDR3 spans 15 residues. CDR1 is SGHRS and CDR2 is YFSETQ in the germline V gene. The trim removed 0 bases at V and 5 bases at J, leaving 7 bases unmatched. CDR3 in amino acids: CASSLASGGWTEAFF. The DNA of the CDR3 is TGCGCCAGCAGCTTGGCGTCAGGGGGTTGGACTGAAGCTTTCTTT.

This chain joins TRBV15 and TRBJ1-3, with D tentatively TRBD1 (6 bases). CDR1 LNHNV and CDR2 YYDKDF come from the germline V gene (reference sequence). The CDR3 length is 16 residues. Between the trimmed V and J ends, which lost 3 bases and 0 bases, there was a span of 12 bases. The CDR3 sequence is CATSRDRESSGNTIYF. The DNA of the CDR3 is TGTGCCACCAGCAGGGACAGAGAGAGCTCTGGAAACACCATATATTTT.

Here the CDR3 reads CATYRQGGSYEQYF. DNA for the CDR3: TGTGCCACTTATAGACAGGGGGGAAGCTACGAGCAGTACTTC. This chain uses TRBV19 with TRBJ2-7; 9 positions agree with TRBD1. The V and J ends lost 10 bases and 3 bases, in that order; junction bases with no gene match: 10. The CDR3 has 14 residues. CDR1 and CDR2 from the germline V gene are LNHDA and SQIVND (reference sequence).

The rearrangement joins TRBV11-3 to TRBJ1-1; tentative D call: TRBD1 (5 bases). The CDR3 has 13 residues. Germline CDR1 SGHNT, CDR2 YENEEA. Trimming removed 4 bases at V and 5 bases at J, with 11 bases between. The CDR3 protein is CASSSRRGTEAFF. CDR3 nucleotide sequence: TGTGCCAGCAGCTCCCGACGGGGGACTGAAGCTTTCTTT.

The rearrangement links TRBV29-1 to TRBJ1-4; tentative D call: TRBD1 (5 bases). The CDR3 is made up of 15 amino acids. The V gene lost 4 bases and the J gene lost 5 bases, with 17 bases spanning the gap. Per the germline V gene, CDR1 is SQVTM and CDR2 is ANQGSEA. The CDR3 DNA is TGCAGCGTTGCGGCCCCCGGGGGAGGGAATGAAAAACTGTTTTTT. This gives the protein CSVAAPGGGNEKLFF.

The chain carries TRBV10-2 and TRBJ2-1; 12 nucleotides match TRBD2. The CDR3 extends over 16 amino acids. Germline assignment: CDR1 WSHSY and CDR2 SAAADI. The ends lost 6 bases at V and 0 bases at J; junction bases unmatched: 3. The CDR3: CASSASGRASYNEQFF. The CDR3 nucleotides read TGCGCCAGCAGCGCTAGCGGGAGGGCCTCCTACAATGAGCAGTTCTTC.

CDR3 loop: CASSPDGARGKTQYF. The CDR3, as DNA: TGTGCCAGCAGCCCAGACGGAGCTAGGGGGAAGACCCAGTACTTC. The chain recombines TRBV7-9 with TRBJ2-5; possibly TRBD1 for D (6 bases). The CDR3 consists of 15 residues. Germline loops: CDR1 SEHNR, CDR2 FQNEAQ (reference sequence). The V end lost 5 bases, the J end lost 6 bases, and 19 bases lay between the germline ends.

V and J are TRBV7-2 and TRBJ1-5, with 9 bases that match TRBD1. V was pared by 3 bases and J by 1 base, with 4 bases of the junction left unmatched. The CDR3 has 16 amino acids. Germline V CDR1 and CDR2: SGHTA, FQGNSA. CDR3: CASSFGGQGSNQPQHF. The CDR3 DNA reads as TGTGCCAGCAGCTTTGGGGGACAGGGCAGCAATCAGCCCCAGCATTTT.

This clone was found once. The chain combines TRBV29-1 with TRBJ2-5; D is uncertain. The CDR3 sequence is 12 residues long. Trimming pared 4 bases from V and 5 bases from J, leaving 11 bases between. Germline V lookup: CDR1 SQVTM, CDR2 ANQGSEA. The chain's CDR3 is CSVAASGETQYF. The CDR3 nucleotides are TGCAGCGTTGCGGCCTCCGGGGAGACCCAGTACTTC.

This chain joins TRBV7-8 and TRBJ2-7; 8 positions match TRBD2. The germline V gene has CDR1 SGHVS and CDR2 FQNEAQ. V shed 4 bases, J shed 2 bases, and the junction held 10 bases outside the gene matches. The CDR3 has 16 amino acids. CDR3 sequence: CASSSTSGRGAYEQYF. The CDR3 DNA is TGTGCCAGCAGCTCCACAAGCGGGAGAGGAGCCTACGAGCAGTACTTC. Full variable domain (missing parts from reference TRBV7-8 and TRBJ2-7): GAGVSQSPRYKVAKRGQDVALRCDPISGHVSLFWYQQALGQGPEFLTYFQNEAQLDKSGLPSDRFFAERPEGSVSTLKIQRTQQEDSAVYLCASSSTSGRGAYEQYFGPGTRLTVT.

The chain links TRBV28 to TRBJ2-7, with TRBD1 as a possible D gene (5 bases). The CDR3 consists of 15 residues. The V gene lost 1 base and the J gene lost 0 bases, with 10 bases spanning the gap. Germline V lookup: CDR1 MDHEN, CDR2 SYDVKM. CDR3 amino acids: CASSLSGSFSYEQYF. Written as DNA, the CDR3 is TGTGCCAGCAGTTTATCAGGGTCATTCTCCTACGAGCAGTACTTC. Full variable domain (remainder filled in from reference TRBV28 and TRBJ2-7): DVKVTQSSRYLVKRTGEKVFLECVQDMDHENMFWYRQDPGLGLRLIYFSYDVKMKEKGDIPEGYSVSREKKERFSLILESASTNQTSMYLCASSLSGSFSYEQYFGPGTRLTVT.

The chain joins TRBV10-3 to TRBJ2-2; TRBD2 matches 10 bases. The ends lost 5 bases at V and 2 bases at J; junction bases unmatched: 11. Per the germline V gene, CDR1 is ENHRY and CDR2 is SYGVKD. The CDR3 extends over 18 amino acids. The DNA of the CDR3 is TGTGCCATCAGTCTTGGGGGGCTAGCGGGAGATAACACCGGGGAGCTGTTTTTT. This sequence encodes CAISLGGLAGDNTGELFF.

This clone was counted only a few times. The V gene is TRBV7-9, the J gene TRBJ1-1, with D unclear. CDR1 and CDR2 from the germline V gene are SEHNR and FQNEAQ (reference sequence). This CDR3 is 11 amino acids long. The ends were cut back, 3 bases at V and 8 bases at J, with 7 bases in the middle. CDR3: CASSLGGEAFF. In DNA form, the CDR3 reads TGTGCCAGCAGCTTGGGAGGGGAAGCTTTCTTT.

The chain has TRBV4-3 and TRBJ1-6, with 8 bases fitting TRBD1. This CDR3 region has 16 residues. V dropped 3 bases and J dropped 9; count of bases not matched to a gene: 10. CDR1 and CDR2 (germline): LGHNA, YSLEER. CDR3 DNA: TGCGCCAGCAGCCAGTCGACAGGGGTGGAAGGTTCACCCCTCCACTTT. It codes for CASSQSTGVEGSPLHF.

This chain links TRBV10-1 with TRBJ2-7; 7 positions match TRBD1. The V and J ends lost 6 bases and 4 bases, in that order; junction bases with no gene match: 12. The CDR3 covers 15 residues. CDR1 WNHNN and CDR2 SYGVQD come from the germline V gene (reference sequence). The CDR3 sequence: CASRGNRGGSYEQYF. In DNA, the CDR3 is TGCGCCAGCAGGGGGAACAGGGGCGGCTCGTACGAGCAGTACTTC.

The genes are TRBV28 and TRBJ2-7; D is ambiguous. Trimming cost V 4 bases and J 0 bases, with 7 bases left between them. Germline V gene lookup returns CDR1 MDHEN and CDR2 SYDVKM. There are 13 residues in the CDR3. The CDR3 coding sequence is TGTGCCAGCAGTTCGTCTCTCTCCTACGAGCAGTACTTC. Translated, it gives CASSSSLSYEQYF.

J is TRBJ1-1 and V is TRBV5-5; D ambiguous. Trimming stripped 4 bases from V and 1 base from J, with 8 bases between. The CDR3 loop spans 13 amino acids. Germline V CDR1 and CDR2: SGHKS, YYEKEE (reference sequence). The CDR3 DNA reads TGTGCCAGCAGCGCTGGAGGGAACACTGAAGCTTTCTTT. It translates to CASSAGGNTEAFF.

V gene TRBV7-8 combines with J gene TRBJ2-1, with 7 bases fitting TRBD1. The junction had 3 bases not matched to a gene; V was cut back by 1 base and J by 9 bases. Germline V gene sequence: CDR1 SGHVS, CDR2 FQNEAQ. The CDR3 consists of 13 residues. The CDR3 here is CASSLEGGFEQFF. DNA of the CDR3: TGTGCCAGCAGCTTAGAAGGGGGCTTTGAGCAGTTCTTC.

The chain employs TRBV28 and TRBJ2-1, with a weak D call TRBD2 (6 bases). The germline V gene encodes CDR1 MDHEN and CDR2 SYDVKM. The V gene lost 0 bases and the J gene lost 5 bases, with 17 bases spanning the gap. The CDR3 runs to 17 residues. The DNA of the CDR3 is TGTGCCAGCAGTTTATGGTTAGCGGCCTTACCTGACAATGAGCAGTTCTTC. Amino acid sequence: CASSLWLAALPDNEQFF.

Only a few counts were recorded for this clone. This same CDR3 is encoded by further DNA sequences in the sample. This rearrangement joins TRBV28 to TRBJ2-7, with a tentative D call TRBD1 (6 bases). In germline, CDR1 is MDHEN, CDR2 SYDVKM. V lost 5 bases to trimming and J lost 2 bases, with 10 bases between them. This CDR3 spans 13 amino acids. CDR3 nucleotides: TGTGCCAGCAGTCGGACAGATACCTACGAGCAGTACTTC. Amino acids: CASSRTDTYEQYF.

The rearrangement joins TRBV28 to TRBJ1-2; weak D call: TRBD1 (6 bases). The CDR3 extends over 17 amino acids. The V end was cut by 3 bases, the J end by 4 bases, with 21 bases between. CDR1 is MDHEN and CDR2 is SYDVKM in the germline V gene. The DNA for the CDR3 is TGTGCCAGCAGTTTCGTGGGGGCGCAGCACGAGAGCTATGGCTACACCTTC. Translation: CASSFVGAQHESYGYTF.

The V call is TRBV6-1, the J call TRBJ2-1, with D perhaps matching TRBD1 (5 bases). Germline lookup yields CDR1 MNHNS and CDR2 SASEGT. This CDR3 contains 14 residues. Deletions cut 2 bases from V and 8 bases from J, with 13 bases between. The CDR3 bases are TGTGCCAGCAGTGAAAACCCAGGGCTGGATGAGCAGTTCTTC. It encodes CASSENPGLDEQFF.

The DNA for the CDR3 is TGCGCCAGCAGCTTCGCGGGCGCCAACGTCCTGACTTTC. Its translation: CASSFAGANVLTF. The J gene is TRBJ2-6, the V gene TRBV5-1, with a tentative D call TRBD2 (5 bases). The CDR3 is 13 amino acids. Germline CDR1 reads SGHRS; CDR2 reads YFSETQ. Trimming left V 2 bases short and J 7 bases short, with 7 bases between.

V gene TRBV6-1 combines with J gene TRBJ1-1, with D hard to call. The length of the CDR3 is 15 residues. Trimming shortened V by 2 bases and J by 0 bases, and 10 bases separated the two germline ends. Per the germline V gene, CDR1 is MNHNS and CDR2 is SASEGT. CDR3 loop: CASSEYPHMNTEAFF. CDR3 coding DNA: TGTGCCAGCAGTGAATACCCACACATGAACACTGAAGCTTTCTTT.

Only a few counts were recorded for this clone. V usage is TRBV5-1 and J usage is TRBJ2-7, with TRBD2 matching over 8 bases. Losses at the gene ends were 0 bases for V and 3 bases for J; bases not matched to a gene: 11. CDR1 SGHRS and CDR2 YFSETQ come from the germline V gene. This CDR3 contains 17 residues. The CDR3 reads CASSLGSGDFFYYEQYF. CDR3 in DNA: TGCGCCAGCAGCTTGGGTAGCGGGGATTTTTTTTACTACGAGCAGTACTTC.

The V gene is TRBV11-2, the J gene TRBJ2-3, with 11 bases identical to TRBD2. Germline V gives CDR1 SGHAT, CDR2 FQNNGV. Unmatched junction bases numbered 8, after V lost 4 bases and J lost 2 bases. The CDR3 loop spans 17 amino acids. The CDR3 sequence is CASSSRLAGRTTDTQYF. For the CDR3, the DNA is TGTGCCAGCAGCTCCAGACTAGCGGGACGGACCACAGATACGCAGTATTTT.

The V gene is TRBV18, the J gene TRBJ1-1; D ambiguous. Trimming left V 3 bases short and J 1 base short, with 9 bases between. Per the germline V gene, CDR1 is KGHSH and CDR2 is LQKENI. CDR3 length: 14 amino acids. CDR3: CASSPAVGNTEAFF. Here the CDR3 DNA reads TGTGCCAGCTCACCCGCGGTTGGGAACACTGAAGCTTTCTTT.

V gene TRBV3-1 (or the pseudogene TRBV3-2) combines with J gene TRBJ1-1; no clear D gene. Germline-derived CDR1 and CDR2 are LGHDT and YNNKEL (reference sequence). The CDR3 is 13 amino acids. V was cut by 1 base and J by 3 bases, with 6 bases left in between. This chain's CDR3 is CASSQGRDTEAFF. CDR3 coding DNA: TGTGCCAGCAGCCAAGGGAGGGACACTGAAGCTTTCTTT.

This rearrangement joins TRBV6-6 to TRBJ2-2; 9 bases are shared with TRBD1. Per germline, CDR1 MNHNY and CDR2 SVGAGI (reference sequence). V shed 6 bases, J shed 6 bases, and the junction held 8 bases outside the gene matches. The CDR3 totals 15 residues. The CDR3 sequence: CASRVETGGAGELFF. In DNA form, the CDR3 reads TGTGCCAGCAGGGTAGAGACAGGGGGTGCCGGGGAGCTGTTTTTT.

This clone was found once. This chain links TRBV27 with TRBJ1-4; TRBD1 matches at 8 bases. J gave up 6 bases and V 7 bases, and 4 bases lay outside the gene matches. CDR1 and CDR2 (germline): MNHEY, SMNVEV (reference sequence). There are 13 residues in the CDR3. CDR3 region: CASNGQGDEKLFF. CDR3 DNA: TGTGCCAGCAACGGACAGGGCGATGAAAAACTGTTTTTT.